The source of this T cell receptor (beta chain) is a study of blood T cell repertoires in COVID-19 (dated by TCRdb to the early 2020s). At the level of the whole study: Samples from collaborators originated in the United States, Italy and Spain and spanned both the acute and convalescent phases of COVID-19. The repertoires were released in a freely available public database intended as a resource for research on the immune response to SARS-CoV-2. The material from the prospective study consisted of cDNA or gDNA derived from T cells, B-cell-depleted T cells, or PBMCs. Subjects who had been exposed to COVID-19, were actively infected with it, or had recovered from it provided the deeply sampled blood TCRbeta repertoires that made up the dataset. Samples came from the ongoing ImmuneRACE study (first 160 participants) plus 1,254 subjects from 6 global collaborators. Where available, HLA class I and class II types were taken from metadata supplied by the sample provider and were not determined by assay-based typing. A de-identified subject ID, COVID-19 status, age in years and sex were almost always included in the sample metadata. Points the paper makes about the study in general: The quantity of clinical and demographic metadata differed by source and by participant and was supplied without curation.

TCRbeta CDR3 regions were amplified from genomic DNA by means of the immunoSEQ Assay, a bias-controlled multiplex PCR. As for the authors' bioinformatics: The number of nucleated cells in each sample was estimated from the amplification of reference gene primers within the assay. To quantify the absolute abundance of each unique TCRbeta CDR3 rearrangement, sequence reads were collapsed and filtered. For each sample, productive Simpson clonality was calculated as the square root of Simpson's diversity index over productive rearrangements. The clones in this table, taken by TCRdb from immuneACCESS, are in-frame only. Not every clone is retained; where verified, under half of the shortfall comes from an unresolved V gene, and the cause of the rest is unknown. D and trimming were read from the DNA, whereas the V and J calls and clone size are those reported in that table. The sample includes roughly 350,000 clones, with roughly 90% observed a single time. The ten largest account for approximately 4% of the sample.

Collaborating institutions collected whole blood in K2EDTA tubes following their own protocols. For TCRbeta analysis, collaborators shipped samples as frozen whole blood, isolated PBMCs, or DNA extracted from either of those sample types. Concerning this clone: Its cognate antigen has yet to be identified. No quality values exist for individual bases; no much larger clone is one base distant.

Specimen: peripheral blood. The clonotype was recovered from a woman aged 45-59 years with active or convalescent COVID-19.

The nucleotide sequence is given as TGTGCCAGCAGCGCACAGGGCACTGAAGCTTTCTTT. Protein translation: CASSAQGTEAFF. This chain is built from TRBV7-9 and TRBJ1-1; TRBD1 might be the D gene, on 6 matching bases. Looking up the germline V gene (reference sequence) yields CDR1 SEHNR and CDR2 FQNEAQ. V is pared back by 5 bases and J by 4 bases, with 8 bases lying between the germline termini. The CDR3 holds 12 amino acids from the cysteine to the phenylalanine. Of the read, only the CDR3 DNA is kept; its 36 bases are in frame from base 1. Extended through the reference TRBV7-9 and TRBJ1-1 proteins, this CDR3 yields the full variable domain: DTGVSQNPRHKITKRGQNVTFRCDPISEHNRLYWYRQTLGQGPEFLTYFQNEAQLEKSRLLSDRFSAERPKGSFSTLEIQRTEQGDSAMYLCASSAQGTEAFFGQGTRLTVV.